What follows is one T cell receptor (beta chain) and its context. Other nucleotide sequences in the sample specify the same CDR3. The PCR had 60 Vbeta and 13 Jbeta primers. The method was immunoSEQ multiplex PCR; TCRdb's version includes in-frame clones alone and lacks a portion of them. The sample shows some 110,000 clones, approximately 78% of them seen only once. These data belong to a study of cytomegalovirus exposure and HLA in healthy donors. V was shortened by 4 bases and J by 5 bases, with 11 bases between the two germline ends. CDR1 MNHEY and CDR2 SMNVEV come from the germline V gene (reference sequence). CDR3 length equals 13 residues.

The chain combines TRBV27 with TRBJ2-5; possible D gene TRBD1, 5 bases. The source material was PBMCs. The source of this sequence is a man aged 25-45 years in good health and CMV-seropositive. CDR3 nucleotides: TGTGCCAGCAGTTCGACAGTGGAGGAGACCCAGTACTTC. This encodes CASSSTVEETQYF.